The 3 T cell receptor beta chains below come from one sample, sequenced in a study of T cells expressing NK-cell markers. Using the 5' RACE reads, TCRdb records one entry per CDR3 protein without DNA. This table lists under 500,000 distinct CDR3 sequences. Specimen: blood T cells: a sorted CD56 or NKG2C T cell subset, CD4+ or CD8+ T cells, or bulk PBMC T cells (not recorded which). The receptor set was obtained from a woman between 18 and 70 years old in good health.

This rearrangement joins TRBV5-4 to TRBJ2-1; TCRdb's assignment of TRBD1 cannot be checked, as there is no DNA. Germline CDR1 reads SGHNT; CDR2 reads YYREEE (reference sequence). CDR3 length: 16 amino acids. This chain's CDR3 is CASSFYRGPDYNEQFF.

The V call is TRBV27, the J call TRBJ1-6; TCRdb outputs TRBD1, but without DNA this stays unchecked. The CDR3 consists of 15 residues. Germline V gives CDR1 MNHEY, CDR2 SMNVEV (reference sequence). The CDR3 loop is CASSLASGVDSPLHF.

This chain joins TRBV5-1 and TRBJ2-4; TCRdb calls TRBD1, which cannot be checked without DNA. CDR1 is SGHRS, CDR2 YFSETQ, per germline. CDR3 length: 14 amino acids. The CDR3 loop reads CASSPGTKSHIQYF.